This TCR beta chain came from a study of spatial heterogeneity in lung cancer. Study information: Each distinct TCR and UMI combination averaged more than ten appearances in raw reads.

Findings of the study overall: The study found that expanded intratumoral alpha and beta TCR counts tracked tumor mutation counts.

This CDR3 spans 16 amino acids. In germline, CDR1 is SGHTA, CDR2 FQGNSA. V was shortened by 3 bases and J by 4 bases, with 15 bases between the two germline ends. This sample's time point: sample taken at primary tumor resection. Frozen PBMC, nontumor lung or tumor provided whole RNA, which was sequenced unsorted. Every TCR cDNA molecule carried a tag that served as a unique molecular identifier. TCRdb called the 5' RACE reads again in MiXCR, with one record for every CDR3 protein. The sample includes fewer than 6,500 distinct CDR3 sequences, approximately 7.5% seen only once; the top ten take 25% to 30%. This clonotype counts as medium-sized. Its target is not known.

V is TRBV7-2 and J is TRBJ2-2; a possible D gene is TRBD2 (7 bases). The TCR originated in a female donor with early-stage non-small cell lung cancer. The sequenced sample was lung tumor tissue, obtained at surgery. Here the CDR3 DNA reads TGTGCCAGCAGCTTTGGCGGGGGCGCGTCCACCGGGGAGCTGTTTTTT. Translation: CASSFGGGASTGELFF.